Reported below is one T cell receptor beta chain. The antigen is unknown. 13 Jbeta primers and 60 Vbeta primers were used for the PCR. Authors' methods: It was a later analysis that counted around 85 million unique TCR beta chains, of which approximately 11 million were shared. Clones were sequenced by immunoSEQ multiplex PCR, and TCRdb holds only the in-frame ones, with some missing. V, J and clone size are taken as reported in that table, and D and trimming were inferred from the DNA itself. This sample's clone table lists roughly 120,000 clones. This CDR3 spans 15 amino acids. CDR1 is SGHRS, CDR2 YFSETQ, per germline. V lost 4 bases and J lost 1, with 15 bases in between. The donors (healthy individuals) were bone marrow donors. The sample originates from a study of cytomegalovirus exposure and HLA in healthy donors. Study overall: Roughly 80 million unique TCRs from HLA-typed donors made up an early data release. Study-wide results and caveats: Sequencing likely produced, as an artifact, a cluster of highly shared sequence variants.

The chain uses TRBV5-1 and TRBJ2-7; the D gene is possibly TRBD2 (6 bases). The sequenced sample consisted of PBMCs. The sequence came from a man younger than 30 in good health and CMV-seronegative. The CDR3 loop is CASSPPGLESYEQYF. CDR3 sequence (DNA): TGCGCCAGCAGCCCGCCGGGACTTGAATCCTACGAGCAGTACTTC.